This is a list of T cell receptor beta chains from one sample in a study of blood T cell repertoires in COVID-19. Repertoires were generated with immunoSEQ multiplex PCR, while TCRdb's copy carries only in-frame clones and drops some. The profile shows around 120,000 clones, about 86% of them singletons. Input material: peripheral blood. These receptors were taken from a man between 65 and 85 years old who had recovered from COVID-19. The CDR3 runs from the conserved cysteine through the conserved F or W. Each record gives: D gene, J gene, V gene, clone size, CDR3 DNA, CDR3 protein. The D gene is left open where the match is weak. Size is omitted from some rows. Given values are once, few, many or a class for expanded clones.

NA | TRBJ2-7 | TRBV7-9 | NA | TGTGCCAGCAGCCCCCGAGAGGGATTCTACGAGCAGTACTTC | CASSPREGFYEQYF
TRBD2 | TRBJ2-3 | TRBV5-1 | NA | TGCGCCAGCAGCACCGGACTAGCGGGAGTTGCAGATACGCAGTATTTT | CASSTGLAGVADTQYF
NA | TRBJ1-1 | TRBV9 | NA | TGTGCCAGCAGCCCCCCCCAGAGCGTTGAAGCTTTCTTT | CASSPPQSVEAFF
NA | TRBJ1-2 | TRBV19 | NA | TGTGCCAGTAGTCCATCACTCCTATCTAACTATGGCTACACCTTC | CASSPSLLSNYGYTF
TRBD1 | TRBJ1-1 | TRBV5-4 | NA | TGTGCCAGCAGCAGACAGGGCGACACTGAAGCTTTCTTT | CASSRQGDTEAFF
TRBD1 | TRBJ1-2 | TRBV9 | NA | TGTGCCAGCAGCGTAGGGTCATATACTCCGGGACAGGGATACTATGGCTACACCTTC | CASSVGSYTPGQGYYGYTF
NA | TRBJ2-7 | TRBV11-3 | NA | TGTGCCAGCAGCTTGCGGACAGACTACGAGCAGTACTTC | CASSLRTDYEQYF
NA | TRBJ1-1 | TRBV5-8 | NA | TGTGCCAGCAGCTTGGTTGTACAGCAGGTTACTGAAGCTTTCTTT | CASSLVVQQVTEAFF
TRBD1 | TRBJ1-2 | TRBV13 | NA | TGTGCCAGCCGGGACAGGGGAATAACCTTC | CASRDRGITF
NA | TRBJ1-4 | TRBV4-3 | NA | TGCGCCAGCAGCCAAGACCTACCGGCGGGTGAAAAACTGTTTTTT | CASSQDLPAGEKLFF
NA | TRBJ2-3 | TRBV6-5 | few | TGTGCCAGCAGCGCCGACACGTACACAGATACGCAGTATTTT | CASSADTYTDTQYF
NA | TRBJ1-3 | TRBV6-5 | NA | TGTGCCAGCCATCGGGTAAATGGAAACACCATATATTTT | CASHRVNGNTIYF
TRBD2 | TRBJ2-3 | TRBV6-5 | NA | TGTGCCAGCACCCCGGCGGGGGCAGATACGCAGTATTTT | CASTPAGADTQYF
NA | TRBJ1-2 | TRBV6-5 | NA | TGTGCCAGCAGAAGTGAGCTACAGGGTTATGGCTACACCTTC | CASRSELQGYGYTF
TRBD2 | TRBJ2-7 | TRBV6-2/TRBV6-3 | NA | TGTGCCAGCAGTTACGAACTAGCGGGAGGCGCCTACGAGCAGTACTTC | CASSYELAGGAYEQYF
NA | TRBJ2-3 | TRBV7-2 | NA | TGTGCCAGCAGGACACAGCAGGGTGAAGGCACAGATACGCAGTATTTT | CASRTQQGEGTDTQYF
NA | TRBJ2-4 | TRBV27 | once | TGTGCCAGCAGTTTAAAGGGCAGGGGTCCCAAAAACATTCAGTACTTC | CASSLKGRGPKNIQYF
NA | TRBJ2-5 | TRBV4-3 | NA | TGCGCCAGCAGCCAAGAAGATTACGGGACCCAGTACTTC | CASSQEDYGTQYF
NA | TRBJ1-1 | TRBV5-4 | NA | TGTGCCAGCAGCGCGGTACGGGAGGGGGGAACTGAAGCTTTCTTT | CASSAVREGGTEAFF
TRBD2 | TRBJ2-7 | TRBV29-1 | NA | TGCAGCGTTGTCAGGGACTACTCCTACGAGCAGTACTTC | CSVVRDYSYEQYF
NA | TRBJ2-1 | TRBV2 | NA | TGTGCCAGCAGGCCCCGAAGAGACGGGGATGAGCAGTTCTTC | CASRPRRDGDEQFF
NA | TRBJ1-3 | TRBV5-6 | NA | TGTGCCAGCACCCTTGGGCGCGGAGGGGGAAACACCATATATTTT | CASTLGRGGGNTIYF
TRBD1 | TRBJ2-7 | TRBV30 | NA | TGTGCCTGGAGTCCCCCCCCAGGGGGCGCGTCCTACGAGCAGTACTTC | CAWSPPPGGASYEQYF
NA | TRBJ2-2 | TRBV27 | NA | TGTGCCAGCAGTGCCAACTCCGCCGGGGAGCTGTTTTTT | CASSANSAGELFF
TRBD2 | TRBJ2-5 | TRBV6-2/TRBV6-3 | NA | TGTGCCAGCAGTCTACTAGCGGGAGGGATCCAAGAGACCCAGTACTTC | CASSLLAGGIQETQYF
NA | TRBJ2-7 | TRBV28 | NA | TGTGCCAGCAGTTTATGGGGGACCGGGACTCGGAGCTCCTACGAGCAGTACTTC | CASSLWGTGTRSSYEQYF
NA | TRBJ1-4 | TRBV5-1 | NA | TGCGCCAGCAGCTTGGCCGGCGGTGGAGAAAAACTGTTTTTT | CASSLAGGGEKLFF
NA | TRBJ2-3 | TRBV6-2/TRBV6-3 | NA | TGTGCCAGCAGTCCCGGGGAGTGGTATACGCAGTATTTT | CASSPGEWYTQYF
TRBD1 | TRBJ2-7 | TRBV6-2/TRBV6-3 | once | TGTGCCAGCAGTTACGTATTTGGGACAGGGAAATACGAGCAGTACTTC | CASSYVFGTGKYEQYF